This entry concerns a single T cell receptor (beta chain). Its antigen is still unknown. The data were obtained in a study of shared clonotypes between healthy human individuals. Study-wide points: Few donors limited the genetic and exposure-history diversity represented. With several donors compared, 4.5% to 6.5% of naive CD4 clonotypes were shared.

Each subset's genomic DNA was shared equally among a number of immunoSEQ plates. Sequencing was performed with immunoSEQ multiplex PCR; in TCRdb, only in-frame clones are kept and a portion is missing. The sample holds hundreds of thousands of clones, approximately 95% seen once. Terminally differentiated effector memory CD45RA+ cells were left out of the naive CD8 fraction, which was CD45RO-negative and positively selected for CCR7. The sequencing sample was made of naive CD8+ T cells sorted from blood. This clonotype originated in a woman aged 25 to 39 in good health.

CDR3 DNA: TGTGCCAGCAGGCTATCGAACACTGAAGCTTTCTTT. Translation: CASRLSNTEAFF. The chain employs TRBV5-5 and TRBJ1-1; no clear D gene. There are 12 residues in the CDR3. Per the germline V gene, CDR1 is SGHKS and CDR2 is YYEKEE (reference sequence). Trimming pared 5 bases from V and 1 base from J, leaving 6 bases between.